This T cell receptor (beta chain) was retrieved from a study of shared clonotypes between healthy human individuals (dated by TCRdb to 2020 to 2021). With respect to the entire study: The cohort comprised a couple of women and three men aged 18 to 49 years. For each donor, three plates each were used for CD4 naive and CD4 memory, two plates were used for CD8 naive, and one plate was used for CD8 memory. Blood TCR repertoires of 5 or 6 healthy adults were deeply sequenced to estimate repertoire size and the extent of clonotype sharing between individuals. To increase sequencing depth and limit assay-specific biases, different laboratories used diverse techniques to prepare libraries and sequence TCR repertoires. Each donor's leukapheresis produced roughly between roughly 0.85 and 10 billion PBMCs.

Summary of the overall study and its limitations: Naive subsets generally had larger estimated clonotype richness than memory subsets. The genetic and exposure-history diversity represented was limited by the small number of donors. Incomplete sequencing was indicated by rarefaction of sorted-subset datasets, despite the large sequencing depth. Compared with non-shared clonotypes, clonotypes shared by all four sorted-subset donors had higher generation probabilities. Across a few donors, approximately 5% of naive CD4, roughly 3.4% of naive CD8, about 2% of memory CD4, and 0.4% to 0.45% of memory CD8 clonotypes were shared. Sampling was restricted to blood, and TCR repertoires in tissues likely differ from the TCR repertoires found in blood. Pairwise subsampling indicated that sequencing depth was expected to affect the degree of clonotype sharing among donors.

V loses 8 bases, J loses 7 bases, and the germline ends lie 12 bases apart. The CDR1 and CDR2 encoded by the germline V gene are SNHLY and FYNNEI. The cysteine opens and the phenylalanine closes a CDR3 of 13 amino acids. Solely the CDR3 DNA is kept, with 39 bases framed from the first base. The donors were healthy, HIV-negative adults who had no recently reported acute infections or vaccinations. Every donor was a Caucasian adult living in Nashville, Tennessee, USA. CD4+ T cells were enriched through magnetic negative selection, after which naive cells were positively selected on CD45RA and the remaining negative fraction served as the memory subset. Blood was collected by leukapheresis, and PBMCs were isolated by Ficoll-Histopaque density gradient centrifugation and then cryopreserved in liquid nitrogen vapor phase. Purity and quantity of every magnetically sorted T cell population were checked by analytical flow cytometry. From each sorted fraction, genomic DNA was isolated and quantified by UV absorbance on a Nanodrop 2000c.

Using the deep immunoSEQ assay, TCR CDR3 regions were amplified from genomic DNA by multiplex PCR. For each cell subset, the extracted genomic DNA was distributed evenly across all wells of several immunoSEQ 96-well plates, and each plate served as one replicate. For sorted subsets, approximately 200 ng of genomic DNA, equivalent to around 30,000 T cell genomes, went into each replicate PCR. The purified libraries were quantified using a Qubit 3.0 fluorometer, sized with a Bioanalyzer 2100, and then quantified again using the KAPA Library Quantification kit. Each immunoSEQ 96-well plate was sequenced on its own single-read 150-cycle Illumina NextSeq 550 flow cell. Processing in the source paper ran as follows. Because the immunoSEQ output held only junctional sequences and lacked quality scores, the filtering could not match the filtering applied to full-length reads. To assign V/J genes and CDR3, sequences were annotated against IMGT germline references using PyIR, a Python wrapper for IgBLAST v1.9. Reads with weak V/J assignments (E-value above 1e-6), missing CDR3, stop codons, out-of-frame junctions, or ambiguous translated residues were removed. A V3J clonotype was defined by an identical inferred V gene, J gene, and CDR3 amino acid sequence. To compute the percentage overlap between repertoires, the number of shared unique clonotypes was divided by the size of the smaller repertoire. Three approaches were used to assess repertoire richness: RTK rarefaction, the Chao1 estimator, and Recon v2.1 estimates of unobserved clonotypes. Generation probabilities were computed with OLGA for all TCRbeta clonotypes obtained by the gDNA method from several donors. TCRdb carries this immuneACCESS record with in-frame sequences only. Its versions omit some clonotypes, under half of them owing to an unresolved V gene in the studies checked, with the rest unexplained. V and J calls and clone size follow that table, whereas D and trimming were derived from the DNA. The sample table holds millions of clones, of which 93% were seen once. The biggest ten clones account for about 0.37% of the sample.

On this clone itself: Its recognized antigen is unknown. No base quality information exists; no much larger clone differs at one position.

The TCR originated in a man aged 18 to 35 in good health. Some clones in this sample may be carry-over from other donors' samples. Sequenced sample: naive CD4+ T cells from PBMCs. The intended sense of this specimen's cell subset or site label: CD45RA+ positively selected. The rearranged chain carries TRBV2 and TRBJ1-6, with TRBD1 perhaps the D gene, on 5 matching bases. At the DNA level, the sequence is TGTGCCAGCCTCCGCCCAGGGAATTCACCCCTCCACTTT. This yields the protein CASLRPGNSPLHF. Where the CDR3 stops, the reference TRBV2 and TRBJ1-6 genes take over; the full variable domain is EPEVTQTPSHQVTQMGQEVILRCVPISNHLYFYWYRQILGQKVEFLVSFYNNEISEKSEIFDDQFSVERPDGSNFTLKIRSTKLEDSAMYFCASLRPGNSPLHFGNGTRLTVT.